A selection of T cell receptor beta chains follows, all from one sample in a study of technical replicates of blood from a few donors. Profiling relied on immunoSEQ multiplex PCR, and the TCRdb table lists in-frame clones only, not all of them. The sample has fewer than 85,000 clones; roughly 94% are singletons. Material: T cells isolated from PBMCs. The receptor set was obtained from a human donor in good health. Both conserved end residues are part of each CDR3. D genes are given only for firm matches. The size of a clone is reported for some rows only, either as once, few or many, or as a class for expanded clones.

D gene: TRBD2; clone size: NA; V gene: TRBV5-6; J gene: TRBJ2-1; CDR3 protein: CASSFGLAGYNEQFF; CDR3 DNA: TGTGCCAGCAGCTTCGGGCTAGCGGGATACAATGAGCAGTTCTTC
D gene: NA; clone size: NA; V gene: TRBV19; J gene: TRBJ2-5; CDR3 protein: CASSIGGGRNQETQYF; CDR3 DNA: TGTGCCAGTAGTATTGGAGGCGGACGGAACCAAGAGACCCAGTACTTC
D gene: NA; clone size: NA; V gene: TRBV25-1; J gene: TRBJ2-7; CDR3 protein: CASSELGSYEQYF; CDR3 DNA: TGTGCCAGCAGTGAATTGGGCAGCTACGAGCAGTACTTC
D gene: NA; clone size: NA; V gene: TRBV5-1; J gene: TRBJ1-4; CDR3 protein: CASSLVAEDEKLFF; CDR3 DNA: TGCGCCAGCAGCTTGGTGGCAGAGGATGAAAAACTGTTTTTT
D gene: NA; clone size: NA; V gene: TRBV11-2; J gene: TRBJ1-1; CDR3 protein: CASSLDITGEGTEAFF; CDR3 DNA: TGTGCCAGCAGCTTAGACATCACGGGGGAAGGGACTGAAGCTTTCTTT
D gene: NA; clone size: NA; V gene: TRBV2; J gene: TRBJ2-2; CDR3 protein: CASSVLGGSHGELFF; CDR3 DNA: TGTGCCAGCAGTGTCTTAGGGGGATCTCACGGGGAGCTGTTTTTT
D gene: NA; clone size: NA; V gene: TRBV14; J gene: TRBJ1-2; CDR3 protein: CASSQDGGLAYGYTF; CDR3 DNA: TGTGCCAGCAGCCAAGACGGGGGGCTGGCCTATGGCTACACCTTC
D gene: TRBD1; clone size: NA; V gene: TRBV15; J gene: TRBJ2-3; CDR3 protein: CATSRETGRGTDTQYF; CDR3 DNA: TGTGCCACCAGCAGAGAAACGGGCAGGGGGACAGATACGCAGTATTTT
D gene: NA; clone size: NA; V gene: TRBV9; J gene: TRBJ2-7; CDR3 protein: CASSVSGGSYEQYF; CDR3 DNA: TGTGCCAGCAGCGTCTCCGGGGGCTCCTACGAGCAGTACTTC
D gene: NA; clone size: NA; V gene: TRBV15; J gene: TRBJ1-5; CDR3 protein: CATTQDLNQPQHF; CDR3 DNA: TGTGCCACCACCCAGGATTTGAATCAGCCCCAGCATTTT
D gene: NA; clone size: NA; V gene: TRBV7-9; J gene: TRBJ2-7; CDR3 protein: CASSTWKVIRVDEQYF; CDR3 DNA: TGTGCCAGCAGCACCTGGAAGGTCATTCGGGTGGACGAGCAGTACTTC
D gene: TRBD1; clone size: NA; V gene: TRBV5-1; J gene: TRBJ1-6; CDR3 protein: CASSLGPQGTGESPLHF; CDR3 DNA: TGCGCCAGCAGCTTGGGGCCCCAGGGGACAGGTGAATCACCCCTCCACTTT
D gene: NA; clone size: NA; V gene: TRBV21-1; J gene: TRBJ1-6; CDR3 protein: CASGRDSYNSPLHF; CDR3 DNA: TGTGCCAGCGGTCGGGACTCCTATAATTCACCCCTCCACTTT
D gene: TRBD2; clone size: NA; V gene: TRBV28; J gene: TRBJ2-3; CDR3 protein: CASSLGGLAVTDTQYF; CDR3 DNA: TGTGCCAGCAGTTTAGGTGGGCTAGCGGTCACAGATACGCAGTATTTT
D gene: NA; clone size: NA; V gene: TRBV27; J gene: TRBJ2-3; CDR3 protein: CASSGEGLEVDTQYF; CDR3 DNA: TGTGCCAGCAGCGGGGAAGGGTTGGAGGTAGATACGCAGTATTTT
D gene: NA; clone size: NA; V gene: TRBV5-1; J gene: TRBJ2-3; CDR3 protein: CASSKQTASTDTQYF; CDR3 DNA: TGCGCCAGCAGCAAGCAGACAGCTAGCACAGATACGCAGTATTTT
D gene: TRBD2; clone size: NA; V gene: TRBV6-1; J gene: TRBJ2-7; CDR3 protein: CASSEFVRGGRVYEQYF; CDR3 DNA: TGTGCCAGCAGTGAATTTGTACGTGGCGGGAGAGTCTACGAGCAGTACTTC
D gene: TRBD1; clone size: once; V gene: TRBV6-1; J gene: TRBJ2-7; CDR3 protein: CASSSGQDYEQYF; CDR3 DNA: TGTGCCAGCAGTTCGGGACAGGACTACGAGCAGTACTTC
D gene: TRBD2; clone size: NA; V gene: TRBV14; J gene: TRBJ2-1; CDR3 protein: CASSQIAGAGNEQFF; CDR3 DNA: TGTGCCAGCAGCCAAATAGCGGGAGCTGGGAATGAGCAGTTCTTC
D gene: NA; clone size: NA; V gene: TRBV5-1; J gene: TRBJ2-7; CDR3 protein: CASSLPGPSYEQYF; CDR3 DNA: TGCGCCAGCAGCTTGCCGGGTCCATCCTACGAGCAGTACTTC
D gene: TRBD1; clone size: NA; V gene: TRBV5-1; J gene: TRBJ2-3; CDR3 protein: CASSLGGQGRGDTQYF; CDR3 DNA: TGCGCCAGCAGCTTGGGGGGACAGGGGAGAGGAGATACGCAGTATTTT
D gene: TRBD2; clone size: NA; V gene: TRBV25-1; J gene: TRBJ2-5; CDR3 protein: CASSAASGITQETQYF; CDR3 DNA: TGTGCCAGCAGTGCTGCTAGCGGTATAACCCAAGAGACCCAGTACTTC
D gene: NA; clone size: NA; V gene: TRBV5-6; J gene: TRBJ1-1; CDR3 protein: CASSLGFPGAEAFF; CDR3 DNA: TGTGCCAGCAGCTTAGGGTTTCCGGGGGCTGAAGCTTTCTTT
D gene: NA; clone size: NA; V gene: TRBV29-1; J gene: TRBJ2-1; CDR3 protein: CSVAREATPYNEQFF; CDR3 DNA: TGCAGCGTTGCACGGGAAGCGACCCCCTACAATGAGCAGTTCTTC
D gene: TRBD2; clone size: NA; V gene: TRBV29-1; J gene: TRBJ2-7; CDR3 protein: CSVEREAPYEQYF; CDR3 DNA: TGCAGCGTGGAGCGGGAGGCCCCCTACGAGCAGTACTTC
D gene: NA; clone size: once; V gene: TRBV7-2; J gene: TRBJ1-1; CDR3 protein: CASSLEGVGEAFF; CDR3 DNA: TGTGCCAGCAGCTTAGAAGGGGTGGGTGAAGCTTTCTTT
D gene: NA; clone size: NA; V gene: TRBV5-4; J gene: TRBJ2-3; CDR3 protein: CASSTGQLRNPDTQYF; CDR3 DNA: TGTGCCAGCAGCACCGGACAGCTGAGAAATCCAGATACGCAGTATTTT
D gene: NA; clone size: NA; V gene: TRBV28; J gene: TRBJ1-1; CDR3 protein: CASRDVQANTEAFF; CDR3 DNA: TGTGCCAGCAGGGACGTACAGGCGAACACTGAAGCTTTCTTT
D gene: TRBD2; clone size: once; V gene: TRBV9; J gene: TRBJ2-3; CDR3 protein: CASSVVSSGRDTDTQYF; CDR3 DNA: TGTGCCAGCAGCGTAGTTTCTAGCGGGAGGGATACAGATACGCAGTATTTT
D gene: TRBD1; clone size: NA; V gene: TRBV27; J gene: TRBJ2-1; CDR3 protein: CASSPGQGAAVLIHNEQFF; CDR3 DNA: TGTGCCAGCAGTCCCGGACAGGGGGCCGCTGTTCTCATCCACAATGAGCAGTTCTTC
D gene: NA; clone size: once; V gene: TRBV5-6; J gene: TRBJ2-1; CDR3 protein: CASSSTGYGRGDNEQFF; CDR3 DNA: TGTGCCAGCAGCTCGACAGGTTACGGAAGAGGGGATAATGAGCAGTTCTTC
D gene: NA; clone size: NA; V gene: TRBV5-4; J gene: TRBJ2-7; CDR3 protein: CASSLGGNAGSNYEQYF; CDR3 DNA: TGTGCCAGCAGCTTGGGGGGAAATGCGGGGTCTAACTACGAGCAGTACTTC
D gene: NA; clone size: NA; V gene: TRBV19; J gene: TRBJ1-3; CDR3 protein: CASSPGLGNTIYF; CDR3 DNA: TGTGCCAGCAGCCCAGGGCTCGGAAACACCATATATTTT
D gene: NA; clone size: once; V gene: TRBV7-9; J gene: TRBJ2-7; CDR3 protein: CASSPQGQKQYF; CDR3 DNA: TGTGCCAGCAGCCCCCAAGGACAGAAGCAGTACTTC
D gene: NA; clone size: NA; V gene: TRBV6-1; J gene: TRBJ1-2; CDR3 protein: CASSEGSYVTNYGYTF; CDR3 DNA: TGTGCCAGCAGTGAGGGCAGCTATGTAACTAACTATGGCTACACCTTC
D gene: NA; clone size: NA; V gene: TRBV27; J gene: TRBJ2-5; CDR3 protein: CASSLEGLPQETQYF; CDR3 DNA: TGTGCCAGCAGTTTAGAAGGACTCCCACAAGAGACCCAGTACTTC
D gene: TRBD1; clone size: NA; V gene: TRBV5-1; J gene: TRBJ1-6; CDR3 protein: CASSEGQEYNSPLHF; CDR3 DNA: TGCGCCAGCAGCGAGGGACAGGAATATAATTCACCCCTCCACTTT